These 12 T cell receptor beta chains share one sample of origin, sequenced in a study of cytomegalovirus exposure and HLA in healthy donors. Some clones are missing from TCRdb's copy, which holds only in-frame ones; the method was immunoSEQ multiplex PCR. The data show roughly 190,000 clones, about 84% seen once. The sequenced material came from PBMCs. These receptor sequences come from a woman under 30 in good health and CMV-seronegative.

This clone has just a few counts. J is TRBJ2-3 and V is TRBV10-3; D gene ambiguous. Between the trimmed V and J ends, which lost 3 bases and 2 bases, there was a span of 12 bases. This CDR3 is 15 amino acids long. Per the germline V gene, CDR1 is ENHRY and CDR2 is SYGVKD. The CDR3 DNA sequence: TGTGCCATCAGTGACCTTAGCCCAACCACAGATACGCAGTATTTT. Protein: CAISDLSPTTDTQYF.

The chain carries TRBV11-2 and TRBJ2-1; D is possibly TRBD1 (5 bases). V lost 3 bases to trimming and J lost 0 bases, with 18 bases between them. The CDR3 runs to 18 residues. Germline V gene sequence: CDR1 SGHAT, CDR2 FQNNGV. The DNA of the CDR3 is TGTGCCAGCAGCTTCCTCACTACAGGATCCGGCTCCTACAATGAGCAGTTCTTC. It codes for CASSFLTTGSGSYNEQFF.

The V call is TRBV12-5, the J call TRBJ1-2, with 9 bases matching TRBD1. V lost 5 bases to trimming and J lost 0 bases; unmatched junction nucleotides: 1. Germline CDR1 and CDR2: LGHNT and FRNRAP. The CDR3 spans 14 residues. CDR3 in amino acids: CASGTGGANYGYTF. The CDR3 nucleotides are TGTGCTAGTGGTACAGGGGGCGCTAACTATGGCTACACCTTC.

V gene TRBV7-8 combines with J gene TRBJ2-7, with D perhaps TRBD1 (5 bases). Trimming took off 5 bases at V and 6 bases at J, with 17 bases between the two ends. The CDR3 is 14 residues long. The germline V gene encodes CDR1 SGHVS and CDR2 FQNEAQ. CDR3 amino acids: CASSVRAGWAEQYF. DNA for the CDR3: TGTGCCAGCAGCGTTCGGGCAGGGTGGGCCGAGCAGTACTTC.

CDR3 loop: CASSPPVAQGRFYEQYF. The CDR3 nucleotides read TGTGCCAGCTCACCACCGGTGGCACAGGGGAGATTCTACGAGCAGTACTTC. The rearrangement links TRBV18 to TRBJ2-7; 7 bases are shared with TRBD1. The V gene end was trimmed by 0 bases and the J gene end by 3 bases; junction bases not matched to a gene: 11. CDR1 and CDR2 from the germline V gene are KGHSH and LQKENI. The CDR3 totals 17 residues.

V gene TRBV6-4 combines with J gene TRBJ2-3; 7 positions match TRBD1. The germline CDR1 and CDR2 sequences are MRHNA and SNTAGT. V trimming: 2 bases; J trimming: 3 bases; junction bases outside the gene matches: 5. The CDR3 is 15 amino acids. The CDR3 spells CASSDGSGGTDTQYF. As DNA, the CDR3 is TGTGCCAGCAGTGACGGGTCAGGGGGTACAGATACGCAGTATTTT.

Worth noting for this clone: At the DNA level, this CDR3 is encoded by other sequences in the same sample as well. The V call is TRBV20-1, the J call TRBJ2-7; D perhaps matches TRBD2 (5 bases). The CDR3 covers 11 residues. V lost 3 bases and J 4 bases, leaving 7 bases between the germline ends. Germline V gene lookup returns CDR1 DFQATT and CDR2 SNEGSKA (reference sequence). CDR3 sequence (DNA): TGCAGTGCTAGTGGCGGGTACGAGCAGTACTTC. Its protein product is CSASGGYEQYF.

The chain couples TRBV11-2 to TRBJ2-7; 8 nucleotides align to TRBD1. Germline-derived CDR1 and CDR2 are SGHAT and FQNNGV. V was clipped by 4 bases and J by 2 bases; unmatched bases: 7. CDR3 length equals 15 residues. Written as DNA, the CDR3 is TGTGCCAGCAGCTCGATCACAGGGGGAACCTACGAGCAGTACTTC. Translation gives CASSSITGGTYEQYF.

The chain employs TRBV2 and TRBJ2-2, with TRBD1 as a possible D gene (6 bases). CDR3 length equals 17 residues. The V end was cut by 4 bases, the J end by 5 bases, with 20 bases between. Germline V gives CDR1 SNHLY, CDR2 FYNNEI. The CDR3, as DNA: TGTGCCAGCAGTGCCCTATCGAACAGGGTCGGGACCGGGGAGCTGTTTTTT. It specifies CASSALSNRVGTGELFF.

The J gene is TRBJ2-1, the V gene TRBV4-1; TRBD2 agrees at 9 bases. Germline-derived CDR1 and CDR2 are MGHRA and YSYEKL. Trimming removed 0 bases from V and 4 bases from J; junction bases left unmatched: 16. The CDR3 has 20 amino acids. The CDR3 here is CASSQEHERGVAAQYNEQFF. CDR3 nucleotides: TGCGCCAGCAGCCAAGAGCACGAGCGGGGGGTCGCTGCACAATACAATGAGCAGTTCTTC.

V is TRBV2 and J is TRBJ2-7; 15 nucleotides align to TRBD2. CDR1 and CDR2 from the germline V gene are SNHLY and FYNNEI. V was clipped by 6 bases and J by 1 base; unmatched bases: 19. The CDR3 loop spans 21 amino acids. CDR3 DNA sequence: TGTGCCAGCAGGCCGATCCCTGAACGGACTAGCGGGAGGGCCAGATCCTACGAGCAGTACTTC. It specifies CASRPIPERTSGRARSYEQYF.

Only a few counts were recorded for this clone. The V gene is TRBV30, the J gene TRBJ2-7; tentative D call: TRBD1 (5 bases). The germline gives CDR1 GTSNPN, CDR2 SVGIG (reference sequence). The V end lost 0 bases, the J end lost 2 bases, and 5 bases lay between the germline ends. The CDR3 sequence is 12 residues long. The DNA of the CDR3 is TGTGCCTGGAGTGTACAGGCCTACGAGCAGTACTTC. Protein product: CAWSVQAYEQYF.